Listed below are T cell receptor beta chains from one sample, sequenced in a study of the immune and genomic landscape of osteosarcoma. Only in-frame clones appear in the TCRdb table, and some are missing; sequencing was by immunoSEQ multiplex PCR. The sample has 1,200 to 1,500 clones; just under 75% are singletons. Sequences were obtained from metastatic tumor tissue from the lung. Source of these receptors: a woman in her 30s with osteosarcoma. Both conserved end residues are trimmed from each CDR3.

j_call v_call cdr3_aa
TRBJ2-7 TRBV7-9 ASSHSGDHEQY
TRBJ2-1 TRBV30 AWNSGVGDNEQF
TRBJ1-2 TRBV5-4 ASSLEGGLYGYT
TRBJ2-4 TRBV2 ASSAPRVSKNIQY
TRBJ2-3 TRBV6-5 ASRGGDTDTQY
TRBJ1-1 TRBV29-1 SVQGASTEAF
TRBJ2-5 TRBV7-9 ASRGPGLQETQY
TRBJ2-2 TRBV10-1 ASTGGDHTGELF
TRBJ2-1 TRBV9 ASDASGSLWGEQF
TRBJ2-3 TRBV4-3 ASSQEGQGRADTQY
TRBJ2-3 TRBV4-1 ASSQGPWTSGGGPDTQY
TRBJ2-4 TRBV21-1 ASSKVGVLDSRY
TRBJ1-1 TRBV30 AWSVQVSWDTEAF
TRBJ2-3 TRBV30 AWSVLRGTDTQY
TRBJ2-3 TRBV29-1 SAAIDTQY
TRBJ2-7 TRBV18 ASFSGPGTSYEQY
TRBJ1-6 TRBV28 ASSFEEGLYSPLH
TRBJ1-2 TRBV9 ASSVQGQDESYGYT
TRBJ1-2 TRBV10-3 AISENNGANYGYT
TRBJ2-5 TRBV5-6 ASSLAGAQETQY
TRBJ2-5 TRBV7-9 ASSPPGTNQETQY
TRBJ2-3 TRBV5-6 ASSHGDTQY
TRBJ1-2 TRBV28 ASSETGFGYT
TRBJ2-5 TRBV5-6 ASSLGPAGGPETQY
TRBJ2-5 TRBV2 ASGSSGGEETQY
TRBJ2-7 TRBV7-2 ASSLTGTSYEQY
TRBJ1-3 TRBV9 ASNIGSGNTIY
TRBJ2-7 TRBV5-1 ASSFGDSYEQY